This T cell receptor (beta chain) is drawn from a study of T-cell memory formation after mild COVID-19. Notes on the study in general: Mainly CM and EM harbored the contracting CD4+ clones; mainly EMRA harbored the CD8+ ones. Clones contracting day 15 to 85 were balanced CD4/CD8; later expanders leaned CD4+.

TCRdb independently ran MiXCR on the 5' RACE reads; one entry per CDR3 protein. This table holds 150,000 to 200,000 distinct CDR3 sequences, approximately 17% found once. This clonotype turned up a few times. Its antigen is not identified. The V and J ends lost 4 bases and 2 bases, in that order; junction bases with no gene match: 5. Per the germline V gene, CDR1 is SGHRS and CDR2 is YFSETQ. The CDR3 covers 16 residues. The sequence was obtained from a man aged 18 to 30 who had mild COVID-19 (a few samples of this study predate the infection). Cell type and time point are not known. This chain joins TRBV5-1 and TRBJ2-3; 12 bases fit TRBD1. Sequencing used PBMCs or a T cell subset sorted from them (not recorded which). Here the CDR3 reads CASSIGTGGFTDTQYF. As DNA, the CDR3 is TGCGCCAGCAGCATCGGGACAGGGGGCTTCACAGATACGCAGTATTTT.